Described below is a single TCR beta chain sequence and its context. These data belong to a study of blood T cell repertoires in COVID-19. Study details: Material from acute and convalescent COVID-19 was sourced from the United States, Italy and Spain. Sample material is recorded as cDNA or gDNA derived from T cells, B-cell-depleted T cells, or PBMCs.

V gave up 3 bases and J gave up 6 bases; unmatched junction bases: 8. This CDR3 has 15 residues. The germline CDR1 and CDR2 sequences are LGHNA and YSLEER. As originally analysed: Amplifying reference gene primers gave estimates of nucleated cell counts. Produced via immunoSEQ multiplex PCR; TCRdb's table is partial and in-frame only. That table gives V, J and clone size, and the DNA gave D and trimming. The sample records 90,000 to 150,000 clones, about 80% being singletons. V is TRBV4-3 and J is TRBJ1-5, with 7 bases lining up with TRBD1. This TCR came from a woman older than 75 with acute or convalescent COVID-19. The specimen sequenced was peripheral blood. CDR3 loop: CASSQDRLGRQPQHF. The CDR3 DNA follows: TGCGCCAGCAGCCAGGACAGGCTTGGGCGTCAGCCCCAGCATTTT.